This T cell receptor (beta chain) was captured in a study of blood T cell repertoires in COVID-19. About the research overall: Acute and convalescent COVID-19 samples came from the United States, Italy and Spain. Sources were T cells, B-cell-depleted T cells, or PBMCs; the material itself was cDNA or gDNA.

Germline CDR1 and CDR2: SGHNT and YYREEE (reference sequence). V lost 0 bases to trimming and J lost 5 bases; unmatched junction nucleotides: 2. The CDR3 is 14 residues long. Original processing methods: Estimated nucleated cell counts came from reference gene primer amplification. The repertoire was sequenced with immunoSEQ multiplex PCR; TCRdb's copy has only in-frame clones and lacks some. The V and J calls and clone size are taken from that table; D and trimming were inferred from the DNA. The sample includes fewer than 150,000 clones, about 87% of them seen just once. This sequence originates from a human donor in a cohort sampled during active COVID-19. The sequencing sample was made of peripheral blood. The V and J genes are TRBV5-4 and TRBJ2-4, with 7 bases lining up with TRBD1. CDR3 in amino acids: CASSLGQGQNIQYF. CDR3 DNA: TGTGCCAGCAGCTTGGGACAGGGTCAAAACATTCAGTACTTC.